What follows are 10 T cell receptor beta chains derived from one specimen sequenced in a study of blood T cell repertoires in COVID-19. The protocol was immunoSEQ multiplex PCR, while the TCRdb copy is restricted to in-frame clones and leaves out a portion. Here the sample spans some 160,000 clones, around 83% being singletons. The sequencing sample was made of peripheral blood. The source is a woman aged 70-85 years who had recovered from COVID-19.

This clone occurred a few times. This chain links TRBV4-1 with TRBJ2-1; TRBD2 matches at 8 bases. Germline CDR1 and CDR2: MGHRA and YSYEKL. The CDR3 totals 15 residues. This chain's CDR3 is CACRAGGNSYNEQFF. The CDR3 DNA reads TGCGCTTGCAGGGCGGGAGGAAACTCCTACAATGAGCAGTTCTTC.

V is TRBV7-9 and J is TRBJ2-1; a possible D gene is TRBD2 (6 bases). The CDR3 totals 15 residues. Germline assignment: CDR1 SEHNR and CDR2 FQNEAQ (reference sequence). The germline V and J ends were trimmed by 6 bases and 2 bases, with 14 bases remaining between them. The CDR3 sequence: CASSPSEGTYNEQFF. DNA for the CDR3: TGTGCCAGCAGTCCTAGCGAGGGAACCTACAATGAGCAGTTCTTC. The full variable domain, its missing parts supplied by reference TRBV7-9 and TRBJ2-1, is DTGVSQNPRHKITKRGQNVTFRCDPISEHNRLYWYRQTLGQGPEFLTYFQNEAQLEKSRLLSDRFSAERPKGSFSTLEIQRTEQGDSAMYLCASSPSEGTYNEQFFGPGTRLTVL.

There are many counts of this clone. The chain employs TRBV9 and TRBJ1-1; TRBD1 agrees at 7 bases. The length of the CDR3 is 14 residues. Germline CDR1 reads SGDLS; CDR2 reads YYNGEE. V shed 0 bases, J shed 3 bases, and the junction held 2 bases outside the gene matches. This CDR3 is CASSVDQGDTEAFF. The CDR3 DNA is TGTGCCAGCAGCGTAGATCAGGGGGACACTGAAGCTTTCTTT.

This sequence joins TRBV28 and TRBJ2-5, with 11 bases identical to TRBD2. The CDR3 sequence is 16 residues long. With V trimmed by 5 bases and J by 1 base, 6 bases remained unmatched. From germline, CDR1 is MDHEN and CDR2 SYDVKM. CDR3 protein: CASSPGTSGPQETQYF. The CDR3 DNA is TGTGCCAGCAGTCCCGGGACTAGCGGACCCCAAGAGACCCAGTACTTC.

The V call is TRBV28, the J call TRBJ1-2; 7 bases are shared with TRBD1. V trimming: 7 bases; J trimming: 6 bases; junction bases outside the gene matches: 14. Germline CDR1 reads MDHEN; CDR2 reads SYDVKM. This CDR3 comprises 15 residues. The CDR3 sequence is CASNGGGQGGDGYTF. The DNA of the CDR3 is TGTGCCAGCAATGGGGGTGGCCAGGGGGGAGATGGCTACACCTTC.

V gene TRBV6-5 combines with J gene TRBJ1-1; D not resolved. Trimming removed 4 bases at V and 5 bases at J, with 14 bases between. This CDR3 is built from 14 residues. Germline CDR1 and CDR2: MNHEY and SVGAGI. CDR3 in amino acids: CASSLTWAGTEAFF. The CDR3 coding sequence is TGTGCCAGCAGTTTAACGTGGGCAGGTACTGAAGCTTTCTTT.

This clone appeared a single time. The chain employs TRBV2 and TRBJ2-2, with 7 positions matching TRBD1. CDR1 and CDR2 from the germline V gene are SNHLY and FYNNEI. Trimming at V came to 9 bases and at J to 2 bases, leaving 9 bases not matched to a gene. The CDR3 loop spans 15 amino acids. For the CDR3, the DNA is TGTGCCAGTCACGGGGACAGCTTAAACACCGGGGAGCTGTTTTTT. Protein sequence: CASHGDSLNTGELFF.

The rearrangement links TRBV6-4 to TRBJ1-2; possible D gene TRBD1, 5 bases. This CDR3 spans 15 amino acids. Trimming took off 5 bases at V and 0 bases at J, with 13 bases between the two ends. Germline V gene sequence: CDR1 MRHNA, CDR2 SNTAGT. The CDR3 region has the DNA TGTGCCAGCAGTCCCCGCGTAGGGGCTAACTATGGCTACACCTTC. Protein product: CASSPRVGANYGYTF.

V gene TRBV27 combines with J gene TRBJ2-7; D is possibly TRBD1 (6 bases). Trimming left V 7 bases short and J 2 bases short, with 9 bases between. Per germline, CDR1 MNHEY and CDR2 SMNVEV (reference sequence). The CDR3 is 12 amino acids. CDR3 coding DNA: TGTGCCAGCACGGACAGAGCCTACGAGCAGTACTTC. Its translation is CASTDRAYEQYF.

CDR3 DNA: TGCAGCGGAATTACAGGGGGCGGCTACGAGCAGTACTTC. It translates to CSGITGGGYEQYF. The rearrangement uses TRBV29-1 and TRBJ2-7; 9 nucleotides match TRBD1. The CDR3 runs to 13 residues. Trimming removed 7 bases from V and 3 bases from J; junction bases left unmatched: 7. Germline assignment: CDR1 SQVTM and CDR2 ANQGSEA.